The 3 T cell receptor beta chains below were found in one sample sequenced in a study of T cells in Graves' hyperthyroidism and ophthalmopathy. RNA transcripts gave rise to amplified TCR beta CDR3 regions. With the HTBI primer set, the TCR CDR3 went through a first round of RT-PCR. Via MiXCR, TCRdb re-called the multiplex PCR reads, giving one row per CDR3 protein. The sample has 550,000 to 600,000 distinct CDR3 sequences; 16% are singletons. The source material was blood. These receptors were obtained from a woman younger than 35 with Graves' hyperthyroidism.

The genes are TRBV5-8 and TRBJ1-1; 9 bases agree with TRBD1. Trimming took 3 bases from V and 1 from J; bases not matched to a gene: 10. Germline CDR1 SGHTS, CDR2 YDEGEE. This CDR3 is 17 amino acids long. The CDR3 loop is CASSWQSGTGRNTEAFF. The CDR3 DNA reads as TGTGCCAGCAGCTGGCAATCCGGGACAGGGCGGAACACTGAAGCTTTCTTT.

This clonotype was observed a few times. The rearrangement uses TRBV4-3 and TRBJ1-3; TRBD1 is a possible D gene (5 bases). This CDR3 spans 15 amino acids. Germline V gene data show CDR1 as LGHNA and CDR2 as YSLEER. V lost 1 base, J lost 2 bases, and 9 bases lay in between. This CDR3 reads CASSQGTNPGNTIYF. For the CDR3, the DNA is TGCGCCAGCAGCCAAGGGACAAATCCTGGAAACACCATATATTTT.

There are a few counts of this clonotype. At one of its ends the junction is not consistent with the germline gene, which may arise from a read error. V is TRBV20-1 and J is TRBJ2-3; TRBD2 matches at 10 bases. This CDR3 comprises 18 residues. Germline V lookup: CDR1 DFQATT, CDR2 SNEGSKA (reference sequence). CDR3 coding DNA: TGCAGTGCTAGAGATCGATTTCGAGCGGGAGGGGGCACAGATACGCACTATTTT. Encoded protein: CSARDRFRAGGGTDTHYF.